Each of the 18 T cell receptor beta chains below was sequenced from the same sample in a study of shared clonotypes between healthy human individuals (TCRdb year 2020). To prepare the library, the immunoSEQ multiplex PCR assay was applied. The immuneACCESS repertoire file appears here via TCRdb, limited to in-frame rearrangements. These files lack a portion of the clones; in checked studies, under half of the deficit traces to unresolved V genes, and the cause of the others is not known. The sample table contains roughly 1,800,000 clones; only one count was recorded for just under 95% of them. 1% to 1.5% of the sample comes from the top ten. CD8 naive samples were CD45RO-negative cells positively selected for CCR7, giving a CD45RA+CCR7+ population that excluded TemRA cells. The sequenced sample was naive CD8+ T cells sorted from blood. The cell subset or site label, as the study defines it: CD45RA+CCR7+. Receptors were obtained from a man younger than 35 in good health.

This rearrangement joins TRBV4-3 to TRBJ2-7; 10 bases are shared with TRBD2. Per germline, CDR1 LGHNA and CDR2 YSLEER. The CDR3 extends over 16 amino acids. V shed 0 bases, J shed 7 bases, and the junction held 9 bases outside the gene matches. This chain's CDR3 is CASSQDPLAGAREQYF. DNA for the CDR3: TGCGCCAGCAGCCAAGATCCCCTAGCGGGAGCTCGAGAGCAGTACTTC.

This chain links TRBV9 with TRBJ2-1; D unresolved. This CDR3 contains 13 residues. Germline V gene sequence: CDR1 SGDLS, CDR2 YYNGEE. With 0 bases removed from V and 10 bases from J, the gap between germline ends came to 11 bases. In DNA form, the CDR3 reads TGTGCCAGCAGCGTAGAACCCTCTAACGAGCAGTTCTTC. This codes for CASSVEPSNEQFF. Drawing the rest from reference TRBV9 and TRBJ2-1, the complete variable domain is DSGVTQTPKHLITATGQRVTLRCSPRSGDLSVYWYQQSLDQGLQFLIQYYNGEERAKGNILERFSAQQFPDLHSELNLSSLELGDSALYFCASSVEPSNEQFFGPGTRLTVL.

The chain couples TRBV4-1 to TRBJ2-7; D is possibly TRBD1 or TRBD2 (5 bases each). V lost 6 bases to trimming and J lost 2 bases, with 11 bases between them. Germline CDR1 and CDR2: MGHRA and YSYEKL. CDR3 size: 13 residues. CDR3 nucleotide sequence: TGCGCCAGCAGTGGGGGTCCGGCCTACGAGCAGTACTTC. It translates to CASSGGPAYEQYF.

The genes are TRBV27 and TRBJ2-7; D is unclear. This CDR3 is built from 12 residues. CDR1 and CDR2 (germline): MNHEY, SMNVEV (reference sequence). Trimming stripped 7 bases from V and 4 bases from J, with 11 bases between. This chain's CDR3 is CASKKKGYEQYF. The CDR3 DNA sequence: TGTGCCAGCAAAAAGAAGGGTTACGAGCAGTACTTC.

The chain joins TRBV6-5 to TRBJ2-5; 7 positions agree with TRBD2. Germline CDR1 is MNHEY and CDR2 is SVGAGI. The CDR3 is 15 amino acids. V shed 5 bases and J 5 bases; nucleotides not matched to a gene: 11. For the CDR3, the DNA is TGTGCCAGCAGTCGAACCTGGACTAGTGGGGAGACCCAGTACTTC. This sequence encodes CASSRTWTSGETQYF.

J is TRBJ1-2 and V is TRBV6-6; a possible D gene is TRBD1 (5 bases). The CDR3 covers 16 residues. CDR1 is MNHNY and CDR2 is SVGAGI in the germline V gene (reference sequence). Deletions cut 2 bases from V and 0 bases from J, with 13 bases between. The CDR3 sequence is CASSYGTIQANYGYTF. Written as DNA, the CDR3 is TGTGCCAGCAGTTACGGGACGATCCAAGCTAACTATGGCTACACCTTC.

The chain joins TRBV6-6 to TRBJ2-2; D not resolved. CDR1 and CDR2 from the germline V gene are MNHNY and SVGAGI (reference sequence). This CDR3 contains 15 residues. Trimming took 2 bases from V and 0 from J, leaving 7 bases between them. The CDR3 DNA is TGTGCCAGCAGTTACCGGCAGGCGAACACCGGGGAGCTGTTTTTT. Amino acid sequence: CASSYRQANTGELFF.

This clone was recorded a few times. The chain links TRBV9 to TRBJ1-3; 7 nucleotides match TRBD1. There are 13 residues in the CDR3. V lost 6 bases to trimming and J lost 3 bases; unmatched junction nucleotides: 3. CDR1 and CDR2 from the germline V gene are SGDLS and YYNGEE. Here the CDR3 reads CASTPGGGNTIYF. For the CDR3, the DNA is TGTGCCAGCACCCCAGGGGGTGGAAACACCATATATTTT.

This clone appeared once. The rearrangement links TRBV27 to TRBJ2-3, with D perhaps matching TRBD1 (5 bases). The CDR3 has 15 amino acids. With 2 bases removed from V and 7 bases from J, the gap between germline ends came to 16 bases. The germline V gene has CDR1 MNHEY and CDR2 SMNVEV (reference sequence). CDR3 region: CASSLKGRIGNTQYF. DNA for the CDR3: TGTGCCAGCAGTTTAAAGGGGCGTATCGGAAATACGCAGTATTTT.

The gene calls are TRBV10-3 and TRBJ2-2, with D perhaps TRBD2 (5 bases). Per the germline V gene, CDR1 is ENHRY and CDR2 is SYGVKD. Trimming cost V 4 bases and J 7 bases, with 16 bases left between them. CDR3 size: 15 residues. The CDR3 DNA follows: TGTGCCATCAGTGTCGAGGGCCCGGGGATCGGGGAGCTGTTTTTT. Protein sequence: CAISVEGPGIGELFF.

The CDR3 DNA sequence: TGTGCCAGCAGTTACGCAGGGGGCGATTACGAGCAGTACTTC. It specifies CASSYAGGDYEQYF. The rearrangement joins TRBV6-5 to TRBJ2-7; 8 bases are a match to TRBD1. With 2 bases clipped from V and 4 bases from J, the junction kept 4 bases outside the gene matches. The germline gives CDR1 MNHEY, CDR2 SVGAGI. The CDR3 is 14 amino acids.

This chain joins TRBV5-4 and TRBJ2-1; D is unclear. Germline CDR1 and CDR2: SGHNT and YYREEE (reference sequence). Deletions cut 4 bases from V and 9 bases from J, with 11 bases between. The CDR3 loop spans 12 amino acids. In DNA, the CDR3 is TGTGCCAGCAGCCAAACAGCCGGTGAGCAGTTCTTC. This encodes CASSQTAGEQFF. Combining the CDR3 with reference TRBV5-4 and TRBJ2-1 gives the whole variable domain ETGVTQSPTHLIKTRGQQVTLRCSSQSGHNTVSWYQQALGQGPQFIFQYYREEENGRGNFPPRFSGLQFPNYSSELNVNALELDDSALYLCASSQTAGEQFFGPGTRLTVL.

This chain connects TRBV12-5 to TRBJ2-1; TRBD2 matches at 7 bases. This CDR3 is 12 amino acids long. In germline, CDR1 is LGHNT, CDR2 FRNRAP. V lost 7 bases and J lost 7; bases outside the gene matches: 4. The CDR3 reads CASAVGGNEQFF. CDR3 DNA sequence: TGTGCTAGTGCCGTGGGGGGGAATGAGCAGTTCTTC.

In this sample, this clone turned up once. The V and J genes are TRBV5-6 and TRBJ1-2; D gene ambiguous. Trimming cost V 4 bases and J 4 bases, with 14 bases left between them. This CDR3 comprises 14 residues. CDR1 and CDR2 (germline): SGHDT, YYEEEE. Written as DNA, the CDR3 is TGTGCCAGCAGCGGGGAGGTGGAACCCTATGGCTACACCTTC. It codes for CASSGEVEPYGYTF.

This chain links TRBV11-2 with TRBJ2-7, with D possibly matching TRBD2 (5 bases). This CDR3 comprises 13 residues. The V end lost 4 bases, the J end lost 3 bases, and 10 bases lay between the germline ends. Germline CDR1 reads SGHAT; CDR2 reads FQNNGV. This CDR3 is CASSSTSYYEQYF. CDR3 DNA: TGTGCCAGCAGCTCTACTAGTTACTACGAGCAGTACTTC. Combining the CDR3 with reference TRBV11-2 and TRBJ2-7 gives the whole variable domain EAGVAQSPRYKIIEKRQSVAFWCNPISGHATLYWYQQILGQGPKLLIQFQNNGVVDDSQLPKDRFSAERLKGVDSTLKIQPAKLEDSAVYLCASSSTSYYEQYFGPGTRLTVT.

This clone was counted a single time. This chain uses TRBV5-5 with TRBJ2-5; D is ambiguous. The length of the CDR3 is 16 residues. Germline-derived CDR1 and CDR2 are SGHKS and YYEKEE (reference sequence). The V end lost 5 bases, the J end lost 1 base, and 18 bases lay between the germline ends. The CDR3 region has the DNA TGTGCCAGCAGTTCTACGACATGGGGAACCCAAGAGACCCAGTACTTC. Translated, it gives CASSSTTWGTQETQYF.

A word on this clone: This sample also contains other DNA sequences that code for the same CDR3. This chain joins TRBV27 and TRBJ1-2; D gene uncertain. The CDR3 has 13 amino acids. In germline, CDR1 is MNHEY, CDR2 SMNVEV (reference sequence). The V end was cut by 2 bases, the J end by 8 bases, with 12 bases between. CDR3 nucleotide sequence: TGTGCCAGCAGTTTAGGAGGTTCCGGGGGCTACACCTTC. This encodes CASSLGGSGGYTF.

The chain couples TRBV6-6 to TRBJ1-1; no reliable D call. CDR1 MNHNY and CDR2 SVGAGI come from the germline V gene (reference sequence). The CDR3 runs 13 residues. The germline V and J ends were trimmed by 6 bases and 8 bases, with 16 bases remaining between them. DNA for the CDR3: TGTGCCAGCAGCAGCCGCTCAGAGCTGGAAGCTTTCTTT. This encodes CASSSRSELEAFF.